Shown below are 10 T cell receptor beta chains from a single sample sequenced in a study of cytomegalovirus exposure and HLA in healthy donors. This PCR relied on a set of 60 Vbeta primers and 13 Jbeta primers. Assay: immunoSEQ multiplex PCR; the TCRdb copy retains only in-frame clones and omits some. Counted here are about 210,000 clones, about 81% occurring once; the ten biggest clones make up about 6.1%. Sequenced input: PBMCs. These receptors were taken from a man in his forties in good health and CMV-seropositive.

The CDR3 sequence: CASSARGQVLSPQHF. As DNA, the CDR3 is TGTGCCAGCAGTGCCAGGGGACAGGTGCTTTCTCCCCAGCATTTT. The chain links TRBV27 to TRBJ1-5; 8 bases fit TRBD1. The CDR3 has 15 residues. V lost 5 bases to trimming and J lost 10 bases; unmatched junction nucleotides: 13. Germline V gene sequence: CDR1 MNHEY, CDR2 SMNVEV (reference sequence).

The CDR3 DNA sequence: TGTGCCAGCTCACCAGGAGGCTTCTCTAGCACAGATACGCAGTATTTT. Protein: CASSPGGFSSTDTQYF. The gene calls are TRBV18 and TRBJ2-3, with a possible D match to TRBD2 (5 bases). The CDR3 covers 16 residues. From germline, CDR1 is KGHSH and CDR2 LQKENI. Trimming left V 2 bases short and J 0 bases short, with 12 bases between.

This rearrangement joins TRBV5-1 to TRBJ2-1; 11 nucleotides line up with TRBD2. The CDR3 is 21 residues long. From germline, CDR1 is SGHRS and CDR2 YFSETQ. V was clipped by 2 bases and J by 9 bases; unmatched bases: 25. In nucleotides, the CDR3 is TGCGCCAGCAGCTTATTCAGCAATTATCTAGCGGGAGGCATGGTGACTCGTGAGCAGTTCTTC. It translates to CASSLFSNYLAGGMVTREQFF.

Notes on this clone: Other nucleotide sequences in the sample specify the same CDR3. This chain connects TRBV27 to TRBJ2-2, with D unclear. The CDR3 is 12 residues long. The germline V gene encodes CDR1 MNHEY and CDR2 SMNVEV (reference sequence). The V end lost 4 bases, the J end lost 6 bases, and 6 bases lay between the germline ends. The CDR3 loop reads CASSSIAGELFF. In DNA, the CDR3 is TGTGCCAGCAGTTCCATAGCCGGGGAGCTGTTTTTT.

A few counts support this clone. The CDR3 region is CASSGRGRNTGELFF. CDR3 coding DNA: TGTGCCAGCAGTGGTAGGGGCAGGAACACCGGGGAGCTGTTTTTT. The V and J genes are TRBV2 and TRBJ2-2, with D possibly TRBD1 on 5 matching bases. The CDR3 has 15 residues. Germline CDR1 is SNHLY and CDR2 is FYNNEI. Trimming removed 4 bases from V and 1 base from J, with 10 bases in between.

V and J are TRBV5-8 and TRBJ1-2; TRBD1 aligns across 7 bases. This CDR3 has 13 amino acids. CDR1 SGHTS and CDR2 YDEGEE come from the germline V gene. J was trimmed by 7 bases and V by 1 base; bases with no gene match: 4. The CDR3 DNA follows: TGTGCCAGCAGCTTGAGAGGGGGCCGTGGCTACACCTTC. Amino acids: CASSLRGGRGYTF.

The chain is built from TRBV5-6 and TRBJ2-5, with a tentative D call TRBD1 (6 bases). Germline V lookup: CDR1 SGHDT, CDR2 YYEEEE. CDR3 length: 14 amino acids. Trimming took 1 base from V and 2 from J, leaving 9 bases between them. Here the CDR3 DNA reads TGTGCCAGCAGCTTGCTAACAGGGCAAGAGACCCAGTACTTC. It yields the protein CASSLLTGQETQYF.

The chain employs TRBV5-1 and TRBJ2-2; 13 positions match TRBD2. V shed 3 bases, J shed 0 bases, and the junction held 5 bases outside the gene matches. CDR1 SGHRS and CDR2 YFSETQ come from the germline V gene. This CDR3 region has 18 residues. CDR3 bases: TGCGCCAGCAGCTCGGGACTAGCGGGACAGGCGAACACCGGGGAGCTGTTTTTT. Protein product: CASSSGLAGQANTGELFF.

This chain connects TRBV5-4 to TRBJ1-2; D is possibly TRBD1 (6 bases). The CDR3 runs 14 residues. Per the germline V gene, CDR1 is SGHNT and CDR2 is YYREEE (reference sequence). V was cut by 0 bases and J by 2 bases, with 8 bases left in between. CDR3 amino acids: CASSLDRENYGYTF. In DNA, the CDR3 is TGTGCCAGCAGCTTGGACAGGGAGAACTATGGCTACACCTTC.

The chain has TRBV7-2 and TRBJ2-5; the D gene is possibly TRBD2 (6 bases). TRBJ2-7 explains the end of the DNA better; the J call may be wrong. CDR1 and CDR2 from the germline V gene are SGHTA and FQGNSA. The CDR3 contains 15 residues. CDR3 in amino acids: CASSFGGLQSYEQYF. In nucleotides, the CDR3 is TGTGCCAGCAGCTTTGGGGGGTTGCAATCCTACGAGCAGTACTTC.